This is a list of T cell receptor beta chains from one sample in a study of T cell responses to AZD1222 COVID-19 vaccine. The method was immunoSEQ multiplex PCR; TCRdb's version includes in-frame clones alone and lacks a portion of them. This table has 130,000 to 150,000 clones, around 86% appearing once. Sequences were derived from peripheral blood, sampled on day 0 of MenACWY control vaccination. The receptors originated from an adult in good health. Both conserved end residues are trimmed from each CDR3.

V: TRBV24-1; length: 12; CDR3: ATSGGANTGELF
V: TRBV5-1; length: 10; CDR3: ASRLSSYEQY
V: TRBV9; length: 9; CDR3: ASRGGGEAF
V: TRBV2; length: 13; CDR3: ASSARTDSNSPLH
V: TRBV14; length: 11; CDR3: ASSQGQTSPLH
V: TRBV19; length: 15; CDR3: ASSMFAQEGGNQPQH
V: TRBV19; length: 14; CDR3: ASSKTGGAGNQPQH
V: TRBV15; length: 15; CDR3: ATSRDHPTGVKNIQY
V: TRBV24-1; length: 11; CDR3: ATSEGAQTEAF
V: TRBV7-9; length: 14; CDR3: ASSMSRERHTGELF